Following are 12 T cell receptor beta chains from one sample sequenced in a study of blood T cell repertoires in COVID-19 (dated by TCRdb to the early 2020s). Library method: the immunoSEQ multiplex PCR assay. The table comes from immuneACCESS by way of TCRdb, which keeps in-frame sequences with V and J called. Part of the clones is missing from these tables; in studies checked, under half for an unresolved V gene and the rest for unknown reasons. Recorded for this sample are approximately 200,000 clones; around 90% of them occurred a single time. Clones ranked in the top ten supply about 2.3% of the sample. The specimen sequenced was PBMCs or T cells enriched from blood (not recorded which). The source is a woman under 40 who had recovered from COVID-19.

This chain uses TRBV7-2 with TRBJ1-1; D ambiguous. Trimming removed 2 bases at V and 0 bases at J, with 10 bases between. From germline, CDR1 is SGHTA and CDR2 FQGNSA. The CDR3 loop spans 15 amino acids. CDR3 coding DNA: TGTGCCAGCAGCTTATATGGCGGTATGAACACTGAAGCTTTCTTT. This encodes CASSLYGGMNTEAFF.

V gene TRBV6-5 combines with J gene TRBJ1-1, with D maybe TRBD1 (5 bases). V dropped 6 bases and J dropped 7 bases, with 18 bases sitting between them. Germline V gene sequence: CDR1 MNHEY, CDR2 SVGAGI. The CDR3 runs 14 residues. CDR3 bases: TGTGCCAGCAGCCGGGACTCCTGGGCACTTGAAGCTTTCTTT. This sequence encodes CASSRDSWALEAFF.

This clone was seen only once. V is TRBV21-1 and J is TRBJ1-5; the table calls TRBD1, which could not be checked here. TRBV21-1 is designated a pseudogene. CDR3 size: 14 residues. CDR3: CASSNYRKGQPQHF. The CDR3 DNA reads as TGTGCCAGCAGCAACTACAGGAAGGGCCAGCCCCAGCATTTT.

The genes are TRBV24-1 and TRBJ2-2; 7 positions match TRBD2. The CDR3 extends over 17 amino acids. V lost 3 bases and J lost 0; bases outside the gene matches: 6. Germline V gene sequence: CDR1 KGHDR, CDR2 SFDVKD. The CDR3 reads CATSDPVSGANTGELFF. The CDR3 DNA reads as TGTGCCACCAGTGATCCCGTAAGCGGGGCGAACACCGGGGAGCTGTTTTTT.

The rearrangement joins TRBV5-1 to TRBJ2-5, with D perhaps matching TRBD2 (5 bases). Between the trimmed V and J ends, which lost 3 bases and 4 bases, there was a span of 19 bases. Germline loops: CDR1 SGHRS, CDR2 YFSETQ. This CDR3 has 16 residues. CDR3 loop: CASSWTLANEGETQYF. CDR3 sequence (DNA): TGCGCCAGCAGCTGGACGCTTGCGAATGAGGGAGAGACCCAGTACTTC.

The CDR3 sequence is CASSQVTGPSTDTQYF. Here the CDR3 DNA reads TGCGCCAGCAGCCAAGTGACAGGTCCCAGCACAGATACGCAGTATTTT. The rearrangement links TRBV4-3 to TRBJ2-3, with D possibly TRBD1 on 6 matching bases. The germline V gene has CDR1 LGHNA and CDR2 YSLEER. CDR3 length: 16 amino acids. V was cut by 1 base and J by 0 bases, with 11 bases left in between.

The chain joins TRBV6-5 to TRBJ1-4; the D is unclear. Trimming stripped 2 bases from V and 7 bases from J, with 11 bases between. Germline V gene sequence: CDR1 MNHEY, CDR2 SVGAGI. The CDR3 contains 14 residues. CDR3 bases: TGTGCCAGCAGTTACAGTGGCTTCCGTGAAAAACTGTTTTTT. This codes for CASSYSGFREKLFF.

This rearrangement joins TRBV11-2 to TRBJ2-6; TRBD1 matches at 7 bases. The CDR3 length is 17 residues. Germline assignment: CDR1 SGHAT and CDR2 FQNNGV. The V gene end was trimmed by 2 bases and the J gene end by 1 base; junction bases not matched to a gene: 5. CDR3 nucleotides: TGTGCCAGCAGCTTAAAGGGGGCTAGTTCTGGGGCCAACGTCCTGACTTTC. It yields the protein CASSLKGASSGANVLTF.

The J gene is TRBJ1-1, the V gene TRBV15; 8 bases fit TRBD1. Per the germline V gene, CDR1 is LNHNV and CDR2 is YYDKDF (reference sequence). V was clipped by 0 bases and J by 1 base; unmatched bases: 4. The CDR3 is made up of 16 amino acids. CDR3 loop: CATSREYGTGNTEAFF. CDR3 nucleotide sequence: TGTGCCACCAGCAGAGAATATGGGACAGGGAACACTGAAGCTTTCTTT.

The CDR3 bases are TGTGCCAGCAGCCAAGACAGGGGAATGAACACTGAAGCTTTCTTT. Its protein is CASSQDRGMNTEAFF. This chain joins TRBV4-2 and TRBJ1-1; the D gene is possibly TRBD1 (6 bases). V was clipped by 0 bases and J by 0 bases, with 8 bases between them. The CDR3 loop spans 15 amino acids. Germline CDR1 LGHNA, CDR2 YNFKEQ.

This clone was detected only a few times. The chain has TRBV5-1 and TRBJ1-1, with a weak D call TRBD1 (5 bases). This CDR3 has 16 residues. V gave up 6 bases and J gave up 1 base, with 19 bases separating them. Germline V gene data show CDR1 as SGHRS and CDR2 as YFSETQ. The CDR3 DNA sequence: TGCGCCAGCAACTCCCAAACGATGGGGGGGAACACTGAAGCTTTCTTT. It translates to CASNSQTMGGNTEAFF.

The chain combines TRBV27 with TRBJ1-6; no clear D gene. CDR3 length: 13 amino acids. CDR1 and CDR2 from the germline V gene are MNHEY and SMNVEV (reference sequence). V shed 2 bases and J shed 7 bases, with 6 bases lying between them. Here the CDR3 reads CASSLVGNSPLHF. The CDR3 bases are TGTGCCAGCAGTTTAGTCGGGAATTCACCCCTCCACTTT.